This T cell receptor (beta chain) was recorded in a study of cytomegalovirus exposure and HLA in healthy donors. PCR employed 60 Vbeta and 13 Jbeta primers. Clones were read by immunoSEQ multiplex PCR, and TCRdb kept only the in-frame ones, dropping some. The repertoire holds approximately 170,000 clones, with 60% to 80% as singletons. Germline CDR1 SGHTA, CDR2 FQGTGA. The CDR3 consists of 16 residues. Losses at the gene ends were 2 bases for V and 0 bases for J; bases not matched to a gene: 4. The receptor comes from a male donor in good health and CMV-seronegative. The sequenced sample was PBMCs. The J gene is TRBJ2-3, the V gene TRBV7-3; TRBD2 aligns across 8 bases. The CDR3 coding sequence is TGTGCCAGCAGCTTAGGCGCTAGCGGGAGCACAGATACGCAGTATTTT. Amino acids: CASSLGASGSTDTQYF.